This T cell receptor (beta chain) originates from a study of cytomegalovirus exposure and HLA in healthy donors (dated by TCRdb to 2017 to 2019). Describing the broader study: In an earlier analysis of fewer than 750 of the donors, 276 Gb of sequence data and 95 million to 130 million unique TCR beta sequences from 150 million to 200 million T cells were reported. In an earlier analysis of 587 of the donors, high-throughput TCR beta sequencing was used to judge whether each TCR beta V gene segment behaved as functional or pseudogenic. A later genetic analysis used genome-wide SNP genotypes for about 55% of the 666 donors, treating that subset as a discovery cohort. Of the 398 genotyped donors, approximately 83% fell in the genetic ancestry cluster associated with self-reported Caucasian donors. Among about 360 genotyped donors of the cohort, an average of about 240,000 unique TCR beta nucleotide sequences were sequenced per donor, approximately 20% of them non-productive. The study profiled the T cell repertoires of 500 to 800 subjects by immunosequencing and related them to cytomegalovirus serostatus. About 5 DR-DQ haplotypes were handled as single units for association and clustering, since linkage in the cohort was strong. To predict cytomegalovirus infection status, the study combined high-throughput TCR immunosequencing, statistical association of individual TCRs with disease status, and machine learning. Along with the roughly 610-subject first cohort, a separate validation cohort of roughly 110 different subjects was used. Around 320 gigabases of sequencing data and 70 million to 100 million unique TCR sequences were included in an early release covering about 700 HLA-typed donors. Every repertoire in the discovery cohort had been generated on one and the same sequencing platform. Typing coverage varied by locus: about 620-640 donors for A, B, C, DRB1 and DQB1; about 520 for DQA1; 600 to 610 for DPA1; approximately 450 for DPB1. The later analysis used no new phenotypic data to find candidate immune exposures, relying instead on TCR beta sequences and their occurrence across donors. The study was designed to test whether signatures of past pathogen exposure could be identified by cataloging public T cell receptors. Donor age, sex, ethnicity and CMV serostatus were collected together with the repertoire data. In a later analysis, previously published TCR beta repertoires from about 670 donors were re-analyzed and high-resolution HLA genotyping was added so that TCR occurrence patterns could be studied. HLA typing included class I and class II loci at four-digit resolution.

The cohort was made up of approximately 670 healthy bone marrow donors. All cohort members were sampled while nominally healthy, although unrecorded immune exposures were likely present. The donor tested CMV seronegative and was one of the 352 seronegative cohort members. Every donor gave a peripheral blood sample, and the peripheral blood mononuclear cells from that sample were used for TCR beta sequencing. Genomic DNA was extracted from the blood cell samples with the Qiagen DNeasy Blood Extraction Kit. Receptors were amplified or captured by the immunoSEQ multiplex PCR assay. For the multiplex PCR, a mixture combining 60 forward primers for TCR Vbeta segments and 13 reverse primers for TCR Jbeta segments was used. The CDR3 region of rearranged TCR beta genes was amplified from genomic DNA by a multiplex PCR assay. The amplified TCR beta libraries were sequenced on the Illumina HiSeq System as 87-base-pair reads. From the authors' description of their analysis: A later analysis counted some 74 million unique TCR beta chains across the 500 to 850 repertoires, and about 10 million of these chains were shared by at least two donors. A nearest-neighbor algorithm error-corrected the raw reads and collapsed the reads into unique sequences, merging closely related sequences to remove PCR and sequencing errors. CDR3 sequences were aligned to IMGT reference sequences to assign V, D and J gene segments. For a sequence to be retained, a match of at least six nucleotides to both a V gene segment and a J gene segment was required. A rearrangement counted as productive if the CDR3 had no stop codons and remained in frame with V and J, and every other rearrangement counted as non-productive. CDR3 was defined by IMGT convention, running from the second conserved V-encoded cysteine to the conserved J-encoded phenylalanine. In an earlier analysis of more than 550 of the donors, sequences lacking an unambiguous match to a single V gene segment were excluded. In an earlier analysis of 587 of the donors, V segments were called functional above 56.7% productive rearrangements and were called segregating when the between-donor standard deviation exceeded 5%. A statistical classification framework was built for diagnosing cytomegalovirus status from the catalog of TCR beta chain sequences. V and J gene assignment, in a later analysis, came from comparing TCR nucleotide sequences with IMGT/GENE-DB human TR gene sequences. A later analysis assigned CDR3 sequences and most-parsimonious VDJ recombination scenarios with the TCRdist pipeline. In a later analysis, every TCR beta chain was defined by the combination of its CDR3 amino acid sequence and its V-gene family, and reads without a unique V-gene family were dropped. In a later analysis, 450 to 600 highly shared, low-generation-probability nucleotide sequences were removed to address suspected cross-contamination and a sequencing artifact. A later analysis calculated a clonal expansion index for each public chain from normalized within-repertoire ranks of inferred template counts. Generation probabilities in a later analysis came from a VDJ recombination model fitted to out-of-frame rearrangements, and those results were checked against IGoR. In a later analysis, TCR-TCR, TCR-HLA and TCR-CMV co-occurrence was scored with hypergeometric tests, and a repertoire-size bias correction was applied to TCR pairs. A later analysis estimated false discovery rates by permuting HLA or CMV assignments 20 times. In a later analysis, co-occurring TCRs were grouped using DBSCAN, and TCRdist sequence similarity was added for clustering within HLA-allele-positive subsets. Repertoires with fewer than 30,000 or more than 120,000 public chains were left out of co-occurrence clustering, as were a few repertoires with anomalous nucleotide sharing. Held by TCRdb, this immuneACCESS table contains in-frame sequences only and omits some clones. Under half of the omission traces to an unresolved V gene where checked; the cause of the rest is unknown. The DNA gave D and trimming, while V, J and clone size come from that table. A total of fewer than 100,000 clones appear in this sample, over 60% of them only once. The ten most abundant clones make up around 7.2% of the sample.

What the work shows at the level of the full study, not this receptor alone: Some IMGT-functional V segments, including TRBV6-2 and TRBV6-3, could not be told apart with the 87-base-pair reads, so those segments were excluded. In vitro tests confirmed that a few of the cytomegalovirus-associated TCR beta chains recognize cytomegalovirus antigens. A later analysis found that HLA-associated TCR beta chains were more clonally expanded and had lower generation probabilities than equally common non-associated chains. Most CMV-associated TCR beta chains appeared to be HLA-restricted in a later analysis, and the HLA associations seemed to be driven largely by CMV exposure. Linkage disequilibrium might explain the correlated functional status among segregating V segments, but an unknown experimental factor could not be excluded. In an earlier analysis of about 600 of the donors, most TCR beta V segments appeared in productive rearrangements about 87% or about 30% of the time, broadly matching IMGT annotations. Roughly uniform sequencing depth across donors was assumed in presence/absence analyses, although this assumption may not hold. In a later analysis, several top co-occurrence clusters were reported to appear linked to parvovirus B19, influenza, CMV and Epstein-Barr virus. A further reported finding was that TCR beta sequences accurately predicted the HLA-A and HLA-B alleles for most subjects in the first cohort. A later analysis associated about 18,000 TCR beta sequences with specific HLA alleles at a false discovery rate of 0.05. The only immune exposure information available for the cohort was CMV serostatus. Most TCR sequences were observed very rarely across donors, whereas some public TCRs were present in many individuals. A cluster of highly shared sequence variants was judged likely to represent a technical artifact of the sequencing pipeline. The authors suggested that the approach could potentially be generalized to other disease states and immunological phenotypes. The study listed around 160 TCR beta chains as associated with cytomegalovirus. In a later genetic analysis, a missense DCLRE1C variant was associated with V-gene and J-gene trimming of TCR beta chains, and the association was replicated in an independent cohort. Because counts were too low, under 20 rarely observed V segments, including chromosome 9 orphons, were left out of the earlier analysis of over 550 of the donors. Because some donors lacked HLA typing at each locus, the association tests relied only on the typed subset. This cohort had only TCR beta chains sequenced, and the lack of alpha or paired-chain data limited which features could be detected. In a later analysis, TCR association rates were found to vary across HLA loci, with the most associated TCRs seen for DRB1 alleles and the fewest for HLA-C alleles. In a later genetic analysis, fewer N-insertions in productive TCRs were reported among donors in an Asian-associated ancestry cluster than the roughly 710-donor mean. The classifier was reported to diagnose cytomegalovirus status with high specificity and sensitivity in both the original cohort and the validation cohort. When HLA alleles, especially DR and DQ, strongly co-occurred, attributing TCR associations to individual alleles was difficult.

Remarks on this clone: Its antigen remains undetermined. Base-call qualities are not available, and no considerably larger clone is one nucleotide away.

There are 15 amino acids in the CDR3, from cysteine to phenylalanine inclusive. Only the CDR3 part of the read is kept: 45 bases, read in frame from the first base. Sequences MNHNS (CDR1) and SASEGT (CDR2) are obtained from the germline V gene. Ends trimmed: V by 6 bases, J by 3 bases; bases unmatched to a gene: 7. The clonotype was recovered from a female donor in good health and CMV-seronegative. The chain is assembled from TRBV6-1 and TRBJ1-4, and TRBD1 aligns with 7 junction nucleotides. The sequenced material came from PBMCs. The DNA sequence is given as TGTGCCAGCAGAATCAACAGGGGCCCTAATGAAAAACTGTTTTTT. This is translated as CASRINRGPNEKLFF.